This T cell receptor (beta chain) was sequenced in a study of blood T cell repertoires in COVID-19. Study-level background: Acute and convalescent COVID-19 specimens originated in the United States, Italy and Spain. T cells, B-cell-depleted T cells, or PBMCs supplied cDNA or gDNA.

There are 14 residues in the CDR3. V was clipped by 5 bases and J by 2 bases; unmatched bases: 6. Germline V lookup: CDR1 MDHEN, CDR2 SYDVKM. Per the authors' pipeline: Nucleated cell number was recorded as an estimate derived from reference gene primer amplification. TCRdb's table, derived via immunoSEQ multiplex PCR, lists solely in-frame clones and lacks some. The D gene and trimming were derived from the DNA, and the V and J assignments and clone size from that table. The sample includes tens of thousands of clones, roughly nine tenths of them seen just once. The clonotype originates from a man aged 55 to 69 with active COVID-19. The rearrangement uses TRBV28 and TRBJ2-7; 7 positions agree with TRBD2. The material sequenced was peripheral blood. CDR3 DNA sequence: TGTGCCAGCAGTGCGGGACTACCCACCTACGAGCAGTACTTC. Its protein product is CASSAGLPTYEQYF. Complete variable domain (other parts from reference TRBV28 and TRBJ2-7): DVKVTQSSRYLVKRTGEKVFLECVQDMDHENMFWYRQDPGLGLRLIYFSYDVKMKEKGDIPEGYSVSREKKERFSLILESASTNQTSMYLCASSAGLPTYEQYFGPGTRLTVT.